This T cell receptor beta chain was observed in a study of long-term antiretroviral therapy in people with HIV. Running of the v3.0 immunoSEQ assay took place at survey level. The sequencing target was about 35,000-55,000 T-cell genomes per sample. Here immunoSEQ multiplex PCR was the method, and the copy in TCRdb shows in-frame clones only, minus some. The sample consists of tens of thousands of clones, 94% of them appearing once. On this clone itself: The antigen is unknown.

Trimming shortened V by 1 base and J by 8 bases, and 12 bases separated the two germline ends. The CDR3 consists of 13 residues. Germline V gene sequence: CDR1 LNHDA, CDR2 SQIVND (reference sequence). Study conclusions and caveats: HIV repertoires had narrower CDR3 length ranges than controls. Relative to transplant donor controls, diversity remained lower despite increasing after ART. Information pertaining to ART adherence, viral resistance or therapeutic modifications was not obtained.

The chain couples TRBV19 to TRBJ2-7; D is possibly TRBD1 or TRBD2 (5 bases each). The input for sequencing was unsorted PBMCs, taken around 7.4 years after starting antiretroviral therapy. The receptor was isolated from a man aged 50 or older with HIV. The CDR3 DNA follows: TGTGCCAGTAGTATAGGACATGGGACCCAGCAGTACTTC. It specifies CASSIGHGTQQYF.